This T cell receptor beta chain was found in a study of cytomegalovirus exposure and HLA in healthy donors. Study in general: Roughly 180 million T cells yielded 117 million unique TCR beta sequences in earlier analysis.

V was pared by 8 bases and J by 4 bases, with 6 bases of the junction left unmatched. CDR1 and CDR2 (germline): MNHNY, SVGAGI (reference sequence). The CDR3 is 15 residues long. Primers: 60 Vbeta forward and 13 Jbeta reverse. The repertoire was sequenced with immunoSEQ multiplex PCR; TCRdb's copy has only in-frame clones and lacks some. The table records fewer than 150,000 clones, more than 70% of them present only once. This clonotype was obtained from a woman aged 25 to 39 in good health and CMV-seropositive. The specimen was PBMCs. V and J are TRBV6-6 and TRBJ1-4, with 11 bases lining up with TRBD1. CDR3 sequence reads: CASADRGRVNEKLFF. The CDR3 nucleotides are TGTGCCAGCGCGGACAGGGGGCGAGTTAATGAAAAACTGTTTTTT.